This T cell receptor (beta chain) came from a study of beta chain features in type 1 diabetes. Study-level results: Moderately but significantly shorter TCRB CDR3s were found in Type 1 diabetes patients in all four CD4+ subsets.

The V and J ends lost 1 base and 5 bases respectively, with 14 bases between them. The CDR3 runs 15 residues. The germline CDR1 and CDR2 sequences are MDHEN and SYDVKM. There are a few counts of this clone. The antigen is unknown. Of the isolated RNA, all was reverse transcribed, and so the sequenced material was expressed TCRB transcripts. Profiling relied on immunoSEQ multiplex PCR, and the TCRdb table lists in-frame clones only, not all of them. The profile shows about 710,000 clones, about 14% of them singletons. Sequencing input: naive CD4+ T cells from blood. The sequence came from a man aged 18 to 30 with type 1 diabetes. This chain joins TRBV28 and TRBJ2-5, with TRBD1 as a possible D gene (5 bases). CDR3 region: CASSLLQGGSETQYF. CDR3 DNA sequence: TGTGCCAGCAGTTTATTGCAGGGTGGTTCTGAGACCCAGTACTTC.